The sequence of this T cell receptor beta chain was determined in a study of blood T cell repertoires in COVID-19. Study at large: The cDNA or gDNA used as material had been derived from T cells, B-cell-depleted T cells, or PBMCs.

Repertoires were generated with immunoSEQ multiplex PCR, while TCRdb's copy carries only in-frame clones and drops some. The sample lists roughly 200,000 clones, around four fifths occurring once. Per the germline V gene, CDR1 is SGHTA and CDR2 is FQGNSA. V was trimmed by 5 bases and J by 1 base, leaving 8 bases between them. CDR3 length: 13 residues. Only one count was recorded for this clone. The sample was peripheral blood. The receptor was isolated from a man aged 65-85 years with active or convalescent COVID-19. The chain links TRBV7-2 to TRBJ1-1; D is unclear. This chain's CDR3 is CASSHGPNTEAFF. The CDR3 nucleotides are TGTGCCAGCAGCCACGGTCCGAACACTGAAGCTTTCTTT. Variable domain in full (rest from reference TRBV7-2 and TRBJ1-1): GAGVSQSPSNKVTEKGKDVELRCDPISGHTALYWYRQSLGQGLEFLIYFQGNSAPDKSGLPSDRFSAERTGGSVSTLTIQRTQQEDSAVYLCASSHGPNTEAFFGQGTRLTVV.